The 24 T cell receptor beta chains presented below share a single source sample, sequenced in a study of type 1 and type 2 diabetes patients. Amplification started from genomic DNA. A primer set of 30 forward and 13 reverse primers amplified the CDR3. TCRdb re-called the multiplex PCR reads with MiXCR, one entry per CDR3 protein. The data contain 250,000 or so distinct CDR3 sequences, roughly 50% of them singletons. Sequencing was done on a sample of peripheral blood mononuclear cells (PBMCs). These receptors were taken from a man aged 18 to 29 with type 2 diabetes.

This clonotype was counted only a few times. The genes are TRBV2 and TRBJ2-3; 11 bases align to TRBD2. This CDR3 has 14 residues. The germline CDR1 and CDR2 sequences are SNHLY and FYNNEI. J gave up 7 bases and V 8 bases, and 8 bases lay outside the gene matches. The CDR3 region has the DNA TGTGCCAGCGGGCTAGCGGGGGGACCACATACGCAGTATTTT. It is translated as CASGLAGGPHTQYF.

The gene calls are TRBV15 and TRBJ2-1; D might be TRBD2 (6 bases). With 0 bases removed from V and 5 bases from J, the gap between germline ends came to 8 bases. The germline V gene has CDR1 LNHNV and CDR2 YYDKDF (reference sequence). This CDR3 has 14 residues. The CDR3 DNA follows: TGTGCCACCAGCAGAGATCGGGGGAACAATGAGCAGTTCTTC. This sequence encodes CATSRDRGNNEQFF.

Only a few counts were recorded for this clonotype. The chain couples TRBV27 to TRBJ2-7, with D possibly matching TRBD1 (6 bases). The CDR3 is made up of 14 amino acids. Deletions cut 3 bases from V and 3 bases from J, with 12 bases between. Per the germline V gene, CDR1 is MNHEY and CDR2 is SMNVEV (reference sequence). The CDR3 is CASSFYPQGYEQYF. The CDR3 nucleotides are TGTGCCAGCAGTTTCTACCCACAGGGCTACGAGCAGTACTTC.

The rearrangement links TRBV4-1 to TRBJ1-5; D call uncertain. Germline values: CDR1 MGHRA, CDR2 YSYEKL. This CDR3 has 14 amino acids. V shed 6 bases and J shed 4 bases, with 13 bases lying between them. CDR3 nucleotide sequence: TGCGCCAGCAGTGAGGATCGGGGAAATCAGCCCCAGCATTTT. This encodes CASSEDRGNQPQHF.

The chain links TRBV3-1 to TRBJ1-5; 8 bases line up with TRBD1. J gave up 5 bases and V 4 bases, and 4 bases lay outside the gene matches. This CDR3 spans 14 amino acids. In germline, CDR1 is LGHDT, CDR2 YNNKEL (reference sequence). The chain's CDR3 is CASSRTGLDQPQHF. Here the CDR3 DNA reads TGTGCCAGCAGCCGGACAGGGCTGGATCAGCCCCAGCATTTT. Looking up the rest from reference TRBV3-1 and TRBJ1-5 gives the full variable domain: DTAVSQTPKYLVTQMGNDKSIKCEQNLGHDTMYWYKQDSKKFLKIMFSYNNKELIINETVPNRFSPKSPDKAHLNLHINSLELGDSAVYFCASSRTGLDQPQHFGDGTRLSIL.

The chain has TRBV10-3 and TRBJ2-2, with TRBD1 matching over 7 bases. The germline gives CDR1 ENHRY, CDR2 SYGVKD. The CDR3 sequence is 14 residues long. V was pared by 6 bases and J by 2 bases, with 3 bases of the junction left unmatched. CDR3 amino acids: CAIRRQGNTGELFF. In DNA, the CDR3 is TGTGCCATCAGGAGACAGGGTAACACCGGGGAGCTGTTTTTT.

This clonotype was recorded a few times. The J gene is TRBJ2-7, the V gene TRBV7-2; 10 positions match TRBD1. The CDR3 has 15 residues. Per germline, CDR1 SGHTA and CDR2 FQGNSA. Trimming at V came to 5 bases and at J to 2 bases, leaving 6 bases not matched to a gene. CDR3 residues: CASSLTGTGAYEQYF. In nucleotides, the CDR3 is TGTGCCAGCAGCCTGACCGGGACAGGGGCCTACGAGCAGTACTTC.

Details on this clonotype: The final CDR3 position lacks the conserved phenylalanine or tryptophan, pointing to a likely read error. This chain joins TRBV2 and TRBJ2-3; tentative D call: TRBD1 (6 bases). The CDR3 spans 14 residues. Trimming cost V 4 bases and J 7 bases, with 15 bases left between them. Germline CDR1 reads SNHLY; CDR2 reads FYNNEI. CDR3 sequence: CASSVSHRENTQYL. Here the CDR3 DNA reads TGTGCCAGCAGTGTCAGTCACAGGGAAAATACGCAGTATCTT.

The chain links TRBV11-3 to TRBJ1-1; unclear D gene. The V end lost 5 bases, the J end lost 3 bases, and 7 bases lay between the germline ends. CDR3 length: 12 amino acids. Germline-derived CDR1 and CDR2 are SGHNT and YENEEA. Here the CDR3 DNA reads TGTGCCAGCAGCCGGGGTTACACTGAAGCTTTCTTT. This encodes CASSRGYTEAFF.

This clonotype was seen a few times. The chain combines TRBV7-2 with TRBJ2-1, with D unresolved. The V gene lost 0 bases and the J gene lost 3 bases, with 12 bases spanning the gap. The CDR3 sequence is 16 residues long. CDR1 is SGHTA and CDR2 is FQGNSA in the germline V gene. The chain's CDR3 is CASSLAWQSYYNEQFF. The CDR3 DNA follows: TGTGCCAGCAGCTTAGCGTGGCAGAGCTACTACAATGAGCAGTTCTTC.

This clonotype was picked up one time. The chain has TRBV25-1 and TRBJ2-7, with 12 bases that match TRBD2. Losses at the gene ends were 6 bases for V and 5 bases for J; bases not matched to a gene: 8. Germline V gives CDR1 MGHDK, CDR2 SYGVNS. This CDR3 has 15 amino acids. The CDR3 region is CASSSWTSGDDEQYF. The CDR3 DNA is TGTGCCAGCAGCTCGTGGACTAGCGGGGACGACGAGCAGTACTTC.

Written as DNA, the CDR3 is TGCGCCAGCAGCCAAGTCCCGACAGGGGGCCAGCCCCAGCATTTT. As protein: CASSQVPTGGQPQHF. This rearrangement joins TRBV4-1 to TRBJ1-5; TRBD1 matches 10 bases. CDR1 and CDR2 (germline): MGHRA, YSYEKL. The J segment lost 7 bases and the V segment lost 1 base, leaving 4 bases of the junction unmatched. This CDR3 is 15 amino acids long.

This clonotype was recorded once. This chain uses TRBV12-3 or TRBV12-4 with TRBJ2-3; D may be TRBD2 (5 bases). V lost 3 bases and J 1 base, leaving 8 bases between the germline ends. The CDR3 consists of 14 residues. Here the CDR3 DNA reads TGTGCCAGCAGTTTGCTAGCCCGCACAGATACGCAGTATTTT. Residues: CASSLLARTDTQYF.

This clonotype has a single count. This chain links TRBV27 with TRBJ2-1, with TRBD2 as a possible D gene (6 bases). The V end was cut by 8 bases, the J end by 2 bases, with 13 bases between. This CDR3 is built from 14 residues. Looked up from germline, CDR1 is MNHEY and CDR2 is SMNVEV (reference sequence). The DNA for the CDR3 is TGTGCCAGCGCGGCGGGGTCGACCTACAATGAGCAGTTCTTC. It yields the protein CASAAGSTYNEQFF.

The V call is TRBV7-2, the J call TRBJ2-2, with a possible D match to TRBD1 (6 bases). V shed 6 bases and J shed 7 bases, with 18 bases lying between them. Germline loops: CDR1 SGHTA, CDR2 FQGNSA. This CDR3 has 15 amino acids. The CDR3 nucleotides are TGTGCCAGCAGGCCCACCCAGGGGATGGGCGGGGAGCTGTTTTTT. This encodes CASRPTQGMGGELFF.

On this clonotype itself: A much bigger clone sits one base away, suggesting this may be a read error. The CDR3 is CASSTTGRALF. The DNA of the CDR3 is TGTGCCAGTAGTACGACAGGGCGAGCTCTCTTT. V gene TRBV19 combines with J gene TRBJ1-1; TRBD1 aligns across 7 bases. The V gene's germline CDR1 is LNHDA and CDR2 SQIVND (reference sequence). This CDR3 comprises 11 residues. The complete variable domain, with remaining parts taken from reference TRBV19 and TRBJ1-1, reads DGGITQSPKYLFRKEGQNVTLSCEQNLNHDAMYWYRQDPGQGLRLIYYSQIVNDFQKGDIAEGYSVSREKKESFPLTVTSAQKNPTAFYLCASSTTGRALFGQGTRLTVV.

The chain is built from TRBV7-2 and TRBJ2-7, with 10 bases that match TRBD1. CDR1 and CDR2 (germline): SGHTA, FQGNSA. The CDR3 is 13 amino acids. Unmatched junction bases numbered 8, after V lost 3 bases and J lost 12 bases. CDR3 loop: CASSLGSGTGAYF. The CDR3 DNA sequence: TGTGCCAGCAGCTTGGGTTCCGGGACAGGGGCGTACTTC. Looking up the rest from reference TRBV7-2 and TRBJ2-7 gives the full variable domain: GAGVSQSPSNKVTEKGKDVELRCDPISGHTALYWYRQSLGQGLEFLIYFQGNSAPDKSGLPSDRFSAERTGGSVSTLTIQRTQQEDSAVYLCASSLGSGTGAYFGPGTRLTVT.

The CDR3 bases are TGTGCCAGTAGCGGACGGACAGGTCTTCAGACCCAGTACTTC. It encodes CASSGRTGLQTQYF. This chain connects TRBV19 to TRBJ2-5; TRBD1 matches at 7 bases. Germline-derived CDR1 and CDR2 are LNHDA and SQIVND (reference sequence). Unmatched junction bases numbered 10, after V lost 6 bases and J lost 6 bases. The CDR3 has 14 residues.

In this sample, this clonotype turned up many times. The chain employs TRBV7-2 and TRBJ2-2; D uncertain. This CDR3 is built from 13 residues. Looked up from germline, CDR1 is SGHTA and CDR2 is FQGNSA. The ends were cut back, 2 bases at V and 7 bases at J, with 8 bases in the middle. Here the CDR3 reads CASSLLFDGELFF. CDR3 sequence (DNA): TGTGCCAGCAGCTTACTATTTGACGGGGAGCTGTTTTTT.

This clonotype was detected only a few times. The V call is TRBV15, the J call TRBJ1-6; D is unresolved. Trimming took 9 bases from V and 5 from J, leaving 14 bases between them. This CDR3 region has 14 residues. CDR1 is LNHNV, CDR2 YYDKDF, per germline (reference sequence). The CDR3 nucleotides read TGTGCCACGTCTCAACGGGGAGATAATTCACCCCTCCACTTT. Protein sequence: CATSQRGDNSPLHF.

V is TRBV6-6 and J is TRBJ1-2; D is undetermined. Germline loops: CDR1 MNHNY, CDR2 SVGAGI (reference sequence). The CDR3 covers 16 residues. Trimming cost V 6 bases and J 0 bases, with 17 bases left between them. The CDR3 DNA is TGTGCCAGCAGCGGTCTGGGCCAAAGGTCTAACTATGGCTACACCTTC. Amino acids: CASSGLGQRSNYGYTF.

The chain links TRBV5-1 to TRBJ2-3, with D possibly called TRBD1 or TRBD2 (6 bases each). Trimming shortened V by 5 bases and J by 2 bases, and 15 bases separated the two germline ends. The CDR3 runs 15 residues. Germline V CDR1 and CDR2: SGHRS, YFSETQ. This CDR3 is CASRGGQAFTDTQYF. In DNA form, the CDR3 reads TGCGCCAGCAGGGGGGGACAAGCTTTCACAGATACGCAGTATTTT.

Concerning this clonotype itself: One end of the junction fails to match germline, which may point to a read error. The rearrangement uses TRBV5-1 and TRBJ1-1; a weak D match, TRBD1 (5 bases). The germline V gene encodes CDR1 SGHRS and CDR2 YFSETQ. CDR3 length equals 14 residues. The CDR3, as DNA: TGTGCCAGCAGCTTCTCCGGGACGCCAGATGAAGCTTTCTTT. It encodes CASSFSGTPDEAFF.

This clonotype was seen only once. The junction departs from the called germline gene at one end, perhaps through a read error. J is TRBJ2-2 and V is TRBV30; maybe TRBD1 (6 bases). Germline V lookup: CDR1 GTSNPN, CDR2 SVGIG (reference sequence). The CDR3 has 10 residues. CDR3 region: CAAGAGELSF. CDR3 nucleotides: TGTGCCGCAGGGGCCGGGGAGCTGTCTTTT. Complete variable domain (other parts from reference TRBV30 and TRBJ2-2): SQTIHQWPATLVQPVGSPLSLECTVEGTSNPNLYWYRQAAGRGLQLLFYSVGIGQISSEVPQNLSASRPQDRQFILSSKKLLLSDSGFYLCAAGAGELSFGEGSRLTVL.